Following are 7 T cell receptor beta chains from one sample sequenced in a study of shared clonotypes between healthy human individuals. Profiled with immunoSEQ multiplex PCR; TCRdb holds only in-frame clones, not every one. The sample lists over a million clones, roughly 74% seen once, with roughly 0.56% in the top ten. The sequenced sample was memory CD4+ T cells from PBMCs. Subset of the sample: CD45RA-negative fraction. These receptors all come from a man between 18 and 35 years old in good health. Some clones in this sample may be carry-over from other donors' samples.

The chain recombines TRBV7-3 with TRBJ2-1; unclear D gene. Per the germline V gene, CDR1 is SGHTA and CDR2 is FQGTGA. Trimming took 0 bases from V and 13 from J, leaving 13 bases between them. This CDR3 region has 13 residues. The CDR3 sequence is CASSLTPETPQFF. For the CDR3, the DNA is TGTGCCAGCAGCTTAACGCCGGAGACACCCCAGTTCTTC.

The chain uses TRBV28 and TRBJ2-5, with 14 bases lining up with TRBD2. V was clipped by 6 bases and J by 1 base; unmatched bases: 10. Germline CDR1 reads MDHEN; CDR2 reads SYDVKM. The length of the CDR3 is 18 residues. The chain's CDR3 is CASSPGLAGASAQETQYF. The CDR3 DNA sequence: TGTGCCAGCAGCCCGGGACTAGCGGGAGCTTCAGCCCAAGAGACCCAGTACTTC.

This clone was seen a handful of times. The rearrangement links TRBV7-2 to TRBJ2-1; 7 bases agree with TRBD2. Germline CDR1 and CDR2: SGHTA and FQGNSA. V lost 1 base to trimming and J lost 5 bases; unmatched junction nucleotides: 5. The CDR3 extends over 15 amino acids. CDR3 DNA: TGTGCCAGCAGCTTAGATCTGGGGGGGAACAATGAGCAGTTCTTC. It encodes CASSLDLGGNNEQFF.

The V call is TRBV18, the J call TRBJ2-3; a possible D gene is TRBD2 (5 bases). The CDR3 runs to 15 residues. The ends were cut back, 3 bases at V and 3 bases at J, with 13 bases in the middle. Germline-derived CDR1 and CDR2 are KGHSH and LQKENI. This CDR3 reads CASSPRVGGTDTQYF. CDR3 DNA sequence: TGTGCCAGCTCACCCCGGGTCGGCGGGACAGATACGCAGTATTTT.

Regarding this clone: At the DNA level, this CDR3 is encoded by other sequences in the same sample as well. CDR3 protein: CASSPGGRNTGELFF. The CDR3, as DNA: TGTGCCAGCTCACCAGGGGGCCGAAACACCGGGGAGCTGTTTTTT. V is TRBV18 and J is TRBJ2-2, with D tentatively TRBD1 (6 bases). CDR1 and CDR2 from the germline V gene are KGHSH and LQKENI. V was clipped by 2 bases and J by 2 bases, with 9 bases between them. CDR3 length: 15 residues.

This clone was found once. V and J are TRBV7-6 and TRBJ2-1; the D is unclear. The CDR3 is made up of 15 amino acids. Deletions cut 1 base from V and 5 bases from J, with 12 bases between. Germline lookup yields CDR1 SGHVS and CDR2 FNYEAQ. The CDR3 reads CASSLGGGVHNEQFF. CDR3 nucleotide sequence: TGTGCCAGCAGCTTAGGGGGTGGGGTCCACAATGAGCAGTTCTTC.

The V call is TRBV10-1, the J call TRBJ2-7; TRBD2 matches at 7 bases. This CDR3 contains 15 residues. Germline V gene data show CDR1 as WNHNN and CDR2 as SYGVQD (reference sequence). J gave up 0 bases and V 3 bases, and 5 bases lay outside the gene matches. CDR3 loop: CASSEGLADSYEQYF. The DNA of the CDR3 is TGCGCCAGCAGTGAAGGGCTAGCGGACTCCTACGAGCAGTACTTC.